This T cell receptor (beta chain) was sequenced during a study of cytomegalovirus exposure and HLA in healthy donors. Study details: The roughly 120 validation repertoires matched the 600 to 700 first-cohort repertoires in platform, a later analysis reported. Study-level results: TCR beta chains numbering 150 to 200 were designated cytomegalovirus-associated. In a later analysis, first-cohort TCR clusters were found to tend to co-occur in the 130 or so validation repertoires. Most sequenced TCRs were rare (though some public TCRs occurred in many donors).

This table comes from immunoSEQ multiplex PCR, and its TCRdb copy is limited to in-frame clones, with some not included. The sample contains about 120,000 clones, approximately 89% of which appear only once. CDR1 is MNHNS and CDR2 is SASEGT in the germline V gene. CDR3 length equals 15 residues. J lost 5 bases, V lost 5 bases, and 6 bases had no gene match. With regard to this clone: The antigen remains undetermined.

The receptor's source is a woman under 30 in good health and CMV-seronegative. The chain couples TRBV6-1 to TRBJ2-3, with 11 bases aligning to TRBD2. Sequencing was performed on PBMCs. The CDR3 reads CASSPLAGGLDTQYF. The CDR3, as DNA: TGTGCCAGCAGTCCCCTAGCGGGGGGCCTAGATACGCAGTATTTT.